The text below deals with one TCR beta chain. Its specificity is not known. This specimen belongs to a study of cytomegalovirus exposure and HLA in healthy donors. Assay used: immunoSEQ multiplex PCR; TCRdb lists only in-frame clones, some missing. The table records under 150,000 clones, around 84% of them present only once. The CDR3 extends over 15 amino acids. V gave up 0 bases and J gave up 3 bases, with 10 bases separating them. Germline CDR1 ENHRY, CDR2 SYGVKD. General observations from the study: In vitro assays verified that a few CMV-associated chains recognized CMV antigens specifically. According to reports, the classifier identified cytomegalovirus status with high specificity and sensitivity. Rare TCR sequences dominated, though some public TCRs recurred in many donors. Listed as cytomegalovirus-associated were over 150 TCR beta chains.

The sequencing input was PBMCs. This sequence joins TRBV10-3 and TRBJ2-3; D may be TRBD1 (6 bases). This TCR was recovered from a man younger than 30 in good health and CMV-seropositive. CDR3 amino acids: CAISESNRVTDTQYF. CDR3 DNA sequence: TGTGCCATCAGTGAGTCAAACAGGGTGACAGATACGCAGTATTTT.